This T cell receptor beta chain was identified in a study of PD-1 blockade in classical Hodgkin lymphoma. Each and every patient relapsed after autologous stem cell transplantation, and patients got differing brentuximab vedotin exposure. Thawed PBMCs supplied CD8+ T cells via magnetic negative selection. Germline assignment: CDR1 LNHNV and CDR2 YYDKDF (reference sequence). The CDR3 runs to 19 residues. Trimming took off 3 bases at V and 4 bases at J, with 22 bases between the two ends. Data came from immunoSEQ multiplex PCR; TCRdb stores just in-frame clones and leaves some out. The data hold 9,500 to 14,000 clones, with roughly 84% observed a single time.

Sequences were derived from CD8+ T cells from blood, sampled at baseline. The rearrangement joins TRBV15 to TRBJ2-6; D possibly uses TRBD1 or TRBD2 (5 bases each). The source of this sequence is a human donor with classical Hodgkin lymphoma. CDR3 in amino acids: CATSSRGPGPRGGANVLTF. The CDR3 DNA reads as TGTGCCACCAGCAGTAGAGGCCCGGGACCCCGGGGAGGGGCCAACGTCCTGACTTTC.